This TCR beta chain was recorded in a study of CD8 T cells in ankylosing spondylitis. MiXCR, applied by TCRdb to the 5' RACE reads, yields one record per CDR3 protein. Found here are 400,000 or so distinct CDR3 sequences, more than 25% of them singletons; the top ten hold about 0.92%. CDR3 length equals 15 residues. Germline loops: CDR1 MDHEN, CDR2 SYDVKM. V shed 8 bases and J shed 7 bases, with 21 bases lying between them. Concerning this clonotype itself: Its specificity is unknown.

Study-wide points: Enrichment of disease-linked clones was reportedly significant in matched ankylosing spondylitis synovial fluid. Ankylosing spondylitis blood seemed to carry a telltale TCR beta motif made of eight highly homologous variants. Disease-linked clones bore a CD8+ phenotype and were relatively rare in peripheral blood.

This sequence was found in a male donor with ankylosing spondylitis. Source material: blood, either unsorted or a sorted T cell fraction (not recorded which). This chain links TRBV28 with TRBJ2-1, with D possibly matching TRBD2 (5 bases). The CDR3 coding sequence is TGTGCCAGCGAAGTTGGTTCAGCGGAGCAGAATGAGCAGTTCTTC. It specifies CASEVGSAEQNEQFF. The whole variable domain, remainder taken from reference TRBV28 and TRBJ2-1, is DVKVTQSSRYLVKRTGEKVFLECVQDMDHENMFWYRQDPGLGLRLIYFSYDVKMKEKGDIPEGYSVSREKKERFSLILESASTNQTSMYLCASEVGSAEQNEQFFGPGTRLTVL.